Each of the 10 T cell receptor beta chains below was sequenced from the same sample in a study of molecular identifiers for immune sequencing clone quantification. One entry per CDR3 protein results from TCRdb running MiXCR on the PCR reads. The table includes hundreds of thousands of distinct CDR3 sequences, roughly 25% detected once. Sequencing was carried out using naive CD8+ T cells from blood, with Jurkat cell RNA spiked in. The subset here: FACS-sorted CD8+CD4-CCR7+CD45RA+ naive T cells. The receptors originated from a human donor in good health. Some libraries in this study had Jurkat cell RNA spiked in.

This clonotype was recorded many times. The chain joins TRBV7-2 to TRBJ2-5, with D tentatively TRBD2 (6 bases). CDR3 length: 14 amino acids. The germline V gene has CDR1 SGHTA and CDR2 FQGNSA. V lost 5 bases, J lost 5 bases, and 15 bases lay in between. The CDR3 sequence is CASSPGLGRETQYF. For the CDR3, the DNA is TGTGCCAGCAGCCCGGGACTCGGCCGGGAGACCCAGTACTTC.

The chain combines TRBV5-6 with TRBJ1-5, with D possibly TRBD1 on 6 matching bases. The V gene lost 2 bases and the J gene lost 6 bases, with 15 bases spanning the gap. This CDR3 is built from 15 residues. Germline CDR1 and CDR2: SGHDT and YYEEEE. The CDR3 nucleotides read TGTGCCAGCAGCTTTGGGGCAGGGGCGATTCAGCCCCAGCATTTT. The encoded protein is CASSFGAGAIQPQHF.

To note about this clonotype: Likely a read error: the CDR3 ends without its conserved phenylalanine or tryptophan. This rearrangement joins TRBV6-2 or TRBV6-3 to TRBJ1-6; D is possibly TRBD1 (6 bases). With 6 bases removed from V and 5 bases from J, the gap between germline ends came to 8 bases. The CDR3 has 13 amino acids. CDR1 is MNHEY, CDR2 SVGEGT, per germline. In nucleotides, the CDR3 is TGTGCCAGCAGCGGGACAAATAATTCACCCCTCCACTTA. Protein product: CASSGTNNSPLHL.

This clonotype showed up many times. The chain carries TRBV6-1 and TRBJ2-7; D may be TRBD2 (6 bases). V was shortened by 3 bases and J by 3 bases, with 9 bases between the two germline ends. The CDR3 is made up of 13 amino acids. Germline V gives CDR1 MNHNS, CDR2 SASEGT. CDR3 sequence (DNA): TGTGCCAGCAGTGATCAGGGAGGCTACGAGCAGTACTTC. Its translation: CASSDQGGYEQYF.

In this sample, this clonotype turned up a few times. The junction shows a germline mismatch at one end, possibly a read error. The chain is built from TRBV6-5 and TRBJ1-3; D possibly corresponds to TRBD1 (5 bases). CDR3 size: 15 residues. The germline V gene encodes CDR1 MNHEY and CDR2 SVGAGI. CDR3 protein: CAGSPLRGTGNTIYF. CDR3 nucleotides: TGTGCCGGCAGCCCCCTGAGGGGAACTGGAAACACCATATATTTT.

In this sample, this clonotype turned up once. Just one base apart from a much larger clone, this may be a read error. The genes are TRBV10-2 and TRBJ1-5, with D maybe TRBD1 (5 bases). CDR3 length: 15 residues. CDR1 is WSHSY and CDR2 is SAAADI in the germline V gene. CDR3 sequence: CDSSDVRGSNQPQHF. The CDR3 DNA reads as TGCGACAGCAGTGATGTCCGGGGGTCCAATCAGCCCCAGCATTTT.

This clonotype has ten or more counts. J is TRBJ2-3 and V is TRBV12-3 or TRBV12-4; D is unresolved. This CDR3 contains 15 residues. Trimming left V 7 bases short and J 0 bases short, with 14 bases between. CDR3 protein: CASTQERHSTDTQYF. The CDR3 DNA reads TGTGCCAGCACCCAAGAGCGACATAGCACAGATACGCAGTATTTT.

This clonotype appeared a few times. This chain links TRBV20-1 with TRBJ1-2, with 9 bases lining up with TRBD1. V shed 3 bases and J 2 bases; nucleotides not matched to a gene: 4. This CDR3 spans 14 amino acids. Germline V gene lookup returns CDR1 DFQATT and CDR2 SNEGSKA (reference sequence). The CDR3 bases are TGCAGTGCTAGGGAGGGGACAGGGAACTATGGCTACACCTTC. Amino acid sequence: CSAREGTGNYGYTF.

This clonotype occurred many times. This sequence joins TRBV4-1 and TRBJ2-3, with TRBD2 identical over 9 bases. Germline lookup yields CDR1 MGHRA and CDR2 YSYEKL. The CDR3 runs 15 residues. Losses at the gene ends were 4 bases for V and 4 bases for J; bases not matched to a gene: 6. The CDR3 loop reads CASSPPGLAADTQYF. The CDR3 nucleotides read TGCGCCAGCAGCCCGCCGGGACTAGCCGCAGATACGCAGTATTTT.

The rearrangement uses TRBV5-3 and TRBJ1-3; D is perhaps TRBD1 (6 bases). TRBV5-3 is identified as an open reading frame with a role that is uncertain. This CDR3 has 16 amino acids. For the CDR3, the DNA is TGTGTCAGCAGCCGTGGACAGTTGGACTCTGGAAACACCATATATTTT. Translation gives CVSSRGQLDSGNTIYF.